This paragraph covers one TCR beta chain sequence. Its antigen is as yet unknown. This record belongs to a study of cytomegalovirus exposure and HLA in healthy donors. Study results and limitations: Three of the chains that were CMV-associated were confirmed in vitro to be specific for CMV antigens. Listed as cytomegalovirus-associated were approximately 160 TCR beta chains.

PCR used 60 Vbeta primers and 13 Jbeta primers. The repertoire was sequenced with immunoSEQ multiplex PCR; TCRdb's copy has only in-frame clones and lacks some. The table shows some 120,000 clones, with 55% to 75% occurring only once. The CDR3 is 16 amino acids. V lost 5 bases, J lost 11 bases, and 14 bases stayed unmatched. Germline V gene data show CDR1 as MNHEY and CDR2 as SMNVEV (reference sequence). Sequenced input: PBMCs. The TCR originated in a man aged 25 to 45 in good health and CMV-seropositive. This sequence joins TRBV27 and TRBJ2-3, with TRBD2 matching over 12 bases. The CDR3 bases are TGTGCCAGCAGTCCAATACTAGCGGGAGGACCCCCGGGGCAGTATTTT. It yields the protein CASSPILAGGPPGQYF.